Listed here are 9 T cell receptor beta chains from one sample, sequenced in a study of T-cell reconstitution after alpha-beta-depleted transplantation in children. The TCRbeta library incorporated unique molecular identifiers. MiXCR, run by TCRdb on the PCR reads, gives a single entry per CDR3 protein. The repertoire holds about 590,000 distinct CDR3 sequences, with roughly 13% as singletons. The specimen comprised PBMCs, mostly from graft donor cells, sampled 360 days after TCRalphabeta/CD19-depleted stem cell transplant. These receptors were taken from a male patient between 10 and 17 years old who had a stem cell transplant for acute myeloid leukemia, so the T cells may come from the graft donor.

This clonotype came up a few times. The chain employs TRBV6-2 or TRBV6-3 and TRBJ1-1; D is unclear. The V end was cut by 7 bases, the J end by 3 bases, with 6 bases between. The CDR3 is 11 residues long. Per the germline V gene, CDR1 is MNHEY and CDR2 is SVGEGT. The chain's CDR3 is CASTDHTEAFF. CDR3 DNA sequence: TGTGCCAGCACCGATCACACTGAAGCTTTCTTT.

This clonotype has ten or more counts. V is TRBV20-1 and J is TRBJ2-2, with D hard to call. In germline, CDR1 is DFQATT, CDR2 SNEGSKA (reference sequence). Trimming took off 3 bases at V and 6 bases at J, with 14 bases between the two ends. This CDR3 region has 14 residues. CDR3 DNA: TGCAGTGCTAGGGACCCATCAGGACCCGGGGAGCTGTTTTTT. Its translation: CSARDPSGPGELFF.

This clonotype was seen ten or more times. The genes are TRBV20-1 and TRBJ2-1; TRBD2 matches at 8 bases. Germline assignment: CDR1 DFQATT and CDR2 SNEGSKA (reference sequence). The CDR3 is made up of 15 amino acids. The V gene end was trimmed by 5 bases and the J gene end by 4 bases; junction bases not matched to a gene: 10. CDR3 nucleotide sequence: TGCAGTGCTCCCCTCTTTACTAGCGGATACAATGAGCAGTTCTTC. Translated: CSAPLFTSGYNEQFF.

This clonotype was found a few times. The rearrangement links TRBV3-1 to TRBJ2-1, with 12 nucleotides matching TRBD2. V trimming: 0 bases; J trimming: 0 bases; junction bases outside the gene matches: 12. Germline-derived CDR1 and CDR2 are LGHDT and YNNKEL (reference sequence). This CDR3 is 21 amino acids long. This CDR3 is CASSQERLAGGQTSSYNEQFF. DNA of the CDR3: TGTGCCAGCAGCCAAGAAAGGCTAGCGGGAGGGCAAACAAGCTCCTACAATGAGCAGTTCTTC.

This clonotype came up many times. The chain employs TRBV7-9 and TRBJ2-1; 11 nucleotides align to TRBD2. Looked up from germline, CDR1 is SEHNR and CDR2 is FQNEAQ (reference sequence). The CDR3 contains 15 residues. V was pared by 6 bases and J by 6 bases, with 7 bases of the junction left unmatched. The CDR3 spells CASRIGLAGSNEQFF. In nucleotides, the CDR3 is TGTGCCAGCAGGATAGGACTAGCGGGTAGCAATGAGCAGTTCTTC.

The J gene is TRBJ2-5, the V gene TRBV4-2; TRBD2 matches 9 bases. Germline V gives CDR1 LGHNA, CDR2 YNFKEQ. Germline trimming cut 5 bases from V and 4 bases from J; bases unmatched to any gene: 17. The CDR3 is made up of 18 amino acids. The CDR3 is CASSGRVAGAIWGETQYF. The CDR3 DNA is TGTGCCAGCAGCGGTCGGGTAGCGGGAGCAATATGGGGAGAGACCCAGTACTTC.

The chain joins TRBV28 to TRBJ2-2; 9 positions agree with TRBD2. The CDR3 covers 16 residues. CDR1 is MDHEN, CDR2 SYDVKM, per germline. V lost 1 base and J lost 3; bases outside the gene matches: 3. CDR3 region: CASSLLLAGHTGELFF. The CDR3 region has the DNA TGTGCCAGCAGTTTATTACTAGCGGGCCACACCGGGGAGCTGTTTTTT. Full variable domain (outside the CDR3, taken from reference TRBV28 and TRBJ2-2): DVKVTQSSRYLVKRTGEKVFLECVQDMDHENMFWYRQDPGLGLRLIYFSYDVKMKEKGDIPEGYSVSREKKERFSLILESASTNQTSMYLCASSLLLAGHTGELFFGEGSRLTVL.

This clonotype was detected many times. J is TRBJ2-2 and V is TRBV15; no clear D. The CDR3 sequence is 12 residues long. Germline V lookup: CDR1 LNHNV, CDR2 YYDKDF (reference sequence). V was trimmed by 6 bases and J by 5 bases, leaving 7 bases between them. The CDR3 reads CATRKGTGELFF. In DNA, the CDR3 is TGTGCCACCAGGAAAGGGACCGGGGAGCTGTTTTTT.

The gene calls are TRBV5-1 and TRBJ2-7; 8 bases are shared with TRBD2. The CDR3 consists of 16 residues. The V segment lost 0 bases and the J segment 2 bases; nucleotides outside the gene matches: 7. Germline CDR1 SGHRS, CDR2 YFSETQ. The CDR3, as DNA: TGCGCCAGCAGCTTGGTGGGTAGCGGGGTACCCTACGAGCAGTACTTC. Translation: CASSLVGSGVPYEQYF.